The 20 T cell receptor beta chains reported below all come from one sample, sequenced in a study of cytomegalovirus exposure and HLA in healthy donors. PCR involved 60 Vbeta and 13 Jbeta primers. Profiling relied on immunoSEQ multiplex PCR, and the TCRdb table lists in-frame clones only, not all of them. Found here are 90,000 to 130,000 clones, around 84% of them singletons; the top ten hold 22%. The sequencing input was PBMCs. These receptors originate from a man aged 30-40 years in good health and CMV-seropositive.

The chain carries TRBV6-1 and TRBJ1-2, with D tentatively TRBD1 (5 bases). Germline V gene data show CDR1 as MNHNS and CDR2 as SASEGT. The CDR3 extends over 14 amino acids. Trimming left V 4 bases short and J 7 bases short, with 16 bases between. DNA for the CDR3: TGTGCCAGCAGTGCCTGGGGGGGGTCGGGTGGCTACACCTTC. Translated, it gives CASSAWGGSGGYTF.

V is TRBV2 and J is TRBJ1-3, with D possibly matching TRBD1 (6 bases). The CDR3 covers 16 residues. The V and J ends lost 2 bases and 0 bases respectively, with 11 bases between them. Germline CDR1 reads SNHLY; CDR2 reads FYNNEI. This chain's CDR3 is CASSETGLYSGNTIYF. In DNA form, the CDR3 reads TGTGCCAGCAGTGAAACAGGGCTCTACTCTGGAAACACCATATATTTT.

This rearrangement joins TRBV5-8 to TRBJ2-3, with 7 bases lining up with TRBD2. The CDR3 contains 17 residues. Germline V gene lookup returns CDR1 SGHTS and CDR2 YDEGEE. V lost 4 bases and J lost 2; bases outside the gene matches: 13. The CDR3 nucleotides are TGTGCCAGCAGCCAAGGGACTAAGGTGGGGTTCACAGATACGCAGTATTTT. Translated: CASSQGTKVGFTDTQYF.

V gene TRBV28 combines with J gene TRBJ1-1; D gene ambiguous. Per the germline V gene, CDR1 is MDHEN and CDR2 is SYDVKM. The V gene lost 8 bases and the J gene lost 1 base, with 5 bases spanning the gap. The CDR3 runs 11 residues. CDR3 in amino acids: CASVRNTEAFF. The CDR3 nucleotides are TGTGCCAGCGTTAGGAACACTGAAGCTTTCTTT. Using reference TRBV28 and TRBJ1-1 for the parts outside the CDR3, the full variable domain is DVKVTQSSRYLVKRTGEKVFLECVQDMDHENMFWYRQDPGLGLRLIYFSYDVKMKEKGDIPEGYSVSREKKERFSLILESASTNQTSMYLCASVRNTEAFFGQGTRLTVV.

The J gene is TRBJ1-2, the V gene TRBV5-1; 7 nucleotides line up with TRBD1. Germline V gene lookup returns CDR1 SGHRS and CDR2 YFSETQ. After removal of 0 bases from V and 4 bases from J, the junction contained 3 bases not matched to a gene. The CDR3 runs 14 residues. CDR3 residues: CASSLVGQIYGYTF. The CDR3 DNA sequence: TGCGCCAGCAGCTTGGTGGGACAGATCTATGGCTACACCTTC.

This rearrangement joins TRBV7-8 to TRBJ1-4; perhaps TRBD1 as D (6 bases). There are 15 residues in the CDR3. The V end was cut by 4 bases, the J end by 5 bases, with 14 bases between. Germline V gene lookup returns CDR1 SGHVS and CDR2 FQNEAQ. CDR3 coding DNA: TGTGCCAGCAGCTCGCACAGGGATCGGAATGAAAAACTGTTTTTT. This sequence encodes CASSSHRDRNEKLFF.

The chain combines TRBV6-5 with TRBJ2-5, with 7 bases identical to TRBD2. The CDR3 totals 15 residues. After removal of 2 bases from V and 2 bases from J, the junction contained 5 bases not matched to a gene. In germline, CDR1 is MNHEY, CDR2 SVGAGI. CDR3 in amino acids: CASSYRGSPQETQYF. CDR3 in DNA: TGTGCCAGCAGTTACCGCGGGAGTCCTCAAGAGACCCAGTACTTC.

CDR3 DNA: TGTGCCTGGAGTCTGAGCTCTGGAAACACCATATATTTT. This codes for CAWSLSSGNTIYF. The chain links TRBV30 to TRBJ1-3; no definite D call. Per germline, CDR1 GTSNPN and CDR2 SVGIG (reference sequence). This CDR3 region has 13 residues. Trimming took 2 bases from V and 0 from J, leaving 5 bases between them.

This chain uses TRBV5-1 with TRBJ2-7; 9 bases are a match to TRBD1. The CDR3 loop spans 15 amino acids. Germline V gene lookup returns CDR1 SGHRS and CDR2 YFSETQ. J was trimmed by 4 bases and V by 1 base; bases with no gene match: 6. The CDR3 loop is CASSLTGGAGYEQYF. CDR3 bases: TGCGCCAGCAGCTTGACAGGGGGCGCGGGGTACGAGCAGTACTTC.

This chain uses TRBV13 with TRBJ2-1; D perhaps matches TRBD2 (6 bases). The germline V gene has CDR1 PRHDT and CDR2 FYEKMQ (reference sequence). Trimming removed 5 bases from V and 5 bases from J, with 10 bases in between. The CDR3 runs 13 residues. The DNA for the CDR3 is TGTGCCAGCAGCCCGTTAGCGGACAATGAGCAGTTCTTC. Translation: CASSPLADNEQFF.

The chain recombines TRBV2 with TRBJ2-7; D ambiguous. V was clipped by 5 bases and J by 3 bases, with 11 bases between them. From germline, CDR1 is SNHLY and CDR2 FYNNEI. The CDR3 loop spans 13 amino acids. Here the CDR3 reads CASSLNRYYEQYF. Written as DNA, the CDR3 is TGTGCCAGCAGTCTAAATAGATACTACGAGCAGTACTTC.

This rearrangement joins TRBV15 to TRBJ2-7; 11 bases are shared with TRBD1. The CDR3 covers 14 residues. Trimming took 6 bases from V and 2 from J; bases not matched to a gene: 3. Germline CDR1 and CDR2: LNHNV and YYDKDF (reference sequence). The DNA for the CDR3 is TGTGCCACCAGTTGGGACAGGGGGGCCTACGAGCAGTACGTC. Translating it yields CATSWDRGAYEQYV.

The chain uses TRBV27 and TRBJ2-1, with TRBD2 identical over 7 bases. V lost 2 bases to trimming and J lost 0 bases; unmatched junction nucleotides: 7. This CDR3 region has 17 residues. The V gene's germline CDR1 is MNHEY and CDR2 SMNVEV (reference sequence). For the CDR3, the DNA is TGTGCCAGCAGTTTAAGACCGGGACTAAGCTCCTACAATGAGCAGTTCTTC. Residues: CASSLRPGLSSYNEQFF.

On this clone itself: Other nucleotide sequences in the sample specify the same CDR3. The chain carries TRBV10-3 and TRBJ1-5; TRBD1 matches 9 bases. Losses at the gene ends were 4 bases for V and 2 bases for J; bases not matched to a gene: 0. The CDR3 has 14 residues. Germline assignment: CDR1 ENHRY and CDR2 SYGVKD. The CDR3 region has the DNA TGTGCCATCAGTGGGACAGGGGGCAATCAGCCCCAGCATTTT. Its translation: CAISGTGGNQPQHF.

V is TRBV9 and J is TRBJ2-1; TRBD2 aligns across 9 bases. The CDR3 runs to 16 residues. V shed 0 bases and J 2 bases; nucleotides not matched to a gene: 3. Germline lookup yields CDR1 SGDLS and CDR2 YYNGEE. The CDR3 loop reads CASSVVVAGAYNEQFF. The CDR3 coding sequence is TGTGCCAGCAGCGTAGTTGTAGCGGGGGCCTACAATGAGCAGTTCTTC.

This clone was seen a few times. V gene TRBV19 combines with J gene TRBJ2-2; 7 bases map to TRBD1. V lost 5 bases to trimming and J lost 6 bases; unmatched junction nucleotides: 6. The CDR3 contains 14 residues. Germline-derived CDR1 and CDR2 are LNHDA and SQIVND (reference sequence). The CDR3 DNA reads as TGTGCCAGTAGTCGGGACAGAAGGTCCGGGGAGCTGTTTTTT. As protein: CASSRDRRSGELFF.

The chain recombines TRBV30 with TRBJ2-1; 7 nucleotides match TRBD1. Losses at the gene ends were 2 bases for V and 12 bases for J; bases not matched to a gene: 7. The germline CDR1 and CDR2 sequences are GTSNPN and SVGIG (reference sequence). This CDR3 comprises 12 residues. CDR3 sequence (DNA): TGTGCCTGGAGTCACACAGGGGAAGGGCAGTTCTTC. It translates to CAWSHTGEGQFF.

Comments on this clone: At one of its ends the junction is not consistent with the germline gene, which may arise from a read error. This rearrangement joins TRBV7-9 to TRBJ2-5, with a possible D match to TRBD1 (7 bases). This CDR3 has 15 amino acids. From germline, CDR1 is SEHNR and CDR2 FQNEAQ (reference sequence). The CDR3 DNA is TGTTCCAGCAGCTCCTCAACAGGGGAGGAAGAGACCCAGTACTTC. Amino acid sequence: CSSSSSTGEEETQYF.

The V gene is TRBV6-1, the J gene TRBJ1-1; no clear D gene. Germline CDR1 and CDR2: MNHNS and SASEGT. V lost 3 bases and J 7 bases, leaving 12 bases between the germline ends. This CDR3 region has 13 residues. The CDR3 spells CASSEILWLEAFF. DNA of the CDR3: TGTGCCAGCAGTGAGATTTTGTGGCTTGAAGCTTTCTTT.

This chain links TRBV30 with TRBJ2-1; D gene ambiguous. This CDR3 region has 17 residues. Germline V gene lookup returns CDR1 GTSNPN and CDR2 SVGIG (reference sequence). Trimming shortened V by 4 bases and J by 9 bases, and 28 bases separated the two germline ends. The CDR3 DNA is TGTGCCTGGACCCCCGAGTTTCTATTCCTGAATTCGGTTGAGCAGTTCTTC. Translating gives CAWTPEFLFLNSVEQFF.